Listed below are T cell receptor beta chains from one sample, sequenced in a study of cytomegalovirus exposure and HLA in healthy donors. Clones were read by immunoSEQ multiplex PCR, and TCRdb kept only the in-frame ones, dropping some. Among fewer than 350,000 clones listed, 70% to 90% were seen once. Source material: PBMCs. All receptors come from a woman between 18 and 29 years old in good health and CMV-seronegative. The CDR3 runs from the conserved cysteine through the conserved F or W. The order of the fields is clone size, J gene, D gene, V gene, CDR3 protein, CDR3 DNA. D genes are given only for firm matches. Some rows mark clone size as missing; the rest say once, few, many or name a class of expanded clone.

>NA|TRBJ2-3|NA|TRBV18
CASSMASTDTQYF
TGTGCCAGCTCAATGGCTAGCACAGATACGCAGTATTTT
>once|TRBJ2-1|TRBD1|TRBV19
CASEGGFMGSEQFF
TGTGCCAGTGAAGGGGGCTTTATGGGAAGTGAGCAGTTCTTC
>NA|TRBJ2-7|TRBD2|TRBV6-1
CASSGPAGGKTYEQYF
TGTGCCAGCAGTGGCCCAGCGGGGGGTAAAACCTACGAGCAGTACTTC
>NA|TRBJ2-1|TRBD2|TRBV10-1
CASSGGLAGYNEQFF
TGCGCCAGCAGTGGGGGACTAGCGGGTTACAATGAGCAGTTCTTC
>NA|TRBJ2-7|TRBD1|TRBV29-1
CSVGTGESYEQYF
TGCAGCGTCGGGACAGGGGAATCCTACGAGCAGTACTTC
>NA|TRBJ1-1|NA|TRBV6-1
CASTNLGSVAFF
TGTGCCAGCACCAACCTTGGGAGCGTTGCTTTCTTT
>NA|TRBJ1-6|NA|TRBV7-9
CASSVLSPYNSPLHF
TGTGCCAGCAGCGTGCTCAGTCCCTATAATTCACCCCTCCACTTT
>NA|TRBJ1-1|NA|TRBV5-1
CASSSRSYTEAFF
TGCGCCAGCAGCTCCCGAAGCTACACTGAAGCTTTCTTT
>NA|TRBJ1-3|NA|TRBV7-6
CASSLIGGGTGNTIYF
TGTGCCAGCAGCCTCATTGGGGGGGGGACTGGAAACACCATATATTTT
>NA|TRBJ2-7|NA|TRBV10-3
CAISESGGSYEQYF
TGTGCCATCAGTGAGTCAGGGGGCTCCTACGAGCAGTACTTC
>NA|TRBJ2-7|NA|TRBV19
CASSPLAGPYEQYF
TGTGCCAGTAGTCCCCTTGCAGGGCCCTACGAGCAGTACTTC
>NA|TRBJ1-2|NA|TRBV29-1
CSVDGGATGIYGYTF
TGCAGCGTTGACGGTGGCGCAACAGGGATCTATGGCTACACCTTC
>NA|TRBJ1-1|NA|TRBV27
CASSLTGYGTEAFF
TGTGCCAGCAGTTTAACAGGATATGGGACTGAAGCTTTCTTT
>NA|TRBJ2-7|TRBD2|TRBV4-1
CASSQGGSGGDPGQYF
TGCGCCAGCAGCCAAGGGGGTAGCGGGGGGGACCCCGGGCAGTACTTC
>NA|TRBJ1-4|TRBD1|TRBV5-1
CASSLWEPGQGAVDEKLFF
TGCGCCAGCAGCTTGTGGGAACCGGGACAGGGGGCCGTCGATGAAAAACTGTTTTTT
>NA|TRBJ1-2|TRBD1|TRBV19
CASSSANIQGASGYTF
TGTGCCAGTAGTTCAGCCAACATTCAGGGGGCGAGCGGCTACACCTTC
>once|TRBJ2-7|TRBD1|TRBV27
CASSGTTGGYEQYF
TGTGCCAGCAGCGGCACGACAGGGGGCTACGAGCAGTACTTC
>NA|TRBJ2-5|TRBD1|TRBV15
CATSRGQGAPETQYF
TGTGCCACCAGCAGAGGACAGGGGGCGCCGGAGACCCAGTACTTC
>NA|TRBJ1-5|NA|TRBV13
CASSLWGGNQPQHF
TGTGCCAGCAGCTTATGGGGGGGCAATCAGCCCCAGCATTTT
>NA|TRBJ2-5|TRBD1|TRBV5-8
CASSPPGQGQYF
TGTGCCAGCAGCCCCCCGGGACAGGGTCAGTACTTC
>NA|TRBJ2-7|NA|TRBV11-3
CASSLGAWNRVPF
TGTGCCAGCAGCTTAGGGGCTTGGAACAGGGTCCCCTTC
>NA|TRBJ2-1|NA|TRBV27
CASSLVPPSDYPNNEQFF
TGTGCCAGCAGTTTAGTCCCACCATCGGACTATCCCAACAATGAGCAGTTCTTC
>NA|TRBJ2-7|NA|TRBV9
CASRQPGAVFYEQYF
TGTGCCAGCAGGCAACCAGGGGCTGTATTCTACGAGCAGTACTTC
>NA|TRBJ2-5|TRBD2|TRBV13
CASSLGGAGGPETQYF
TGTGCCAGCAGCTTAGGCGGGGCGGGGGGGCCGGAGACCCAGTACTTC
>NA|TRBJ1-1|TRBD1|TRBV7-9
CASSVQGVNTEAFF
TGTGCCAGCAGCGTTCAGGGGGTGAACACTGAAGCTTTCTTT
>NA|TRBJ2-1|NA|TRBV9
CASSDTNEQFF
TGTGCCAGCAGCGACACAAATGAGCAGTTCTTC
>NA|TRBJ2-7|TRBD1|TRBV11-2
CASSRRTGGLSHYEQYF
TGTGCCAGCAGCAGGAGGACAGGGGGCTTGTCCCACTACGAGCAGTACTTC
>NA|TRBJ1-1|TRBD1|TRBV18
CASSPLEAGGRNTEAFF
TGTGCCAGCTCACCATTGGAGGCAGGGGGCCGAAACACTGAAGCTTTCTTT
>NA|TRBJ1-1|NA|TRBV7-9
CASSPVRGMNTEAFF
TGTGCCAGCAGCCCCGTTCGGGGGATGAACACTGAAGCTTTCTTT
>NA|TRBJ1-6|TRBD1|TRBV5-8
CASSIAGTAYSPLHF
TGTGCCAGCAGCATCGCCGGGACAGCTTATTCACCCCTCCACTTT
>NA|TRBJ1-1|TRBD1|TRBV27
CASSPSGTGGWAFF
TGTGCCAGCAGTCCCTCCGGGACAGGCGGCTGGGCTTTCTTT
>once|TRBJ2-7|TRBD1|TRBV6-5
CASSRQGSYEQYF
TGTGCCAGCAGTCGACAGGGGAGTTACGAGCAGTACTTC
>NA|TRBJ2-7|TRBD1|TRBV13
CASSLVGTGRDEQYF
TGTGCCAGCAGCTTAGTAGGGACAGGACGGGACGAGCAGTACTTC
>NA|TRBJ2-5|TRBD1|TRBV5-1
CASSLAPGGTETQYF
TGCGCCAGCAGCTTGGCTCCAGGGGGCACAGAGACCCAGTACTTC
>once|TRBJ2-3|TRBD2|TRBV9
CASSVERGADTQYF
TGTGCCAGCAGCGTAGAGCGGGGGGCAGATACGCAGTATTTT
>once|TRBJ1-2|TRBD1|TRBV6-5
CASTRGTGYGYTF
TGTGCCAGCACTCGCGGGACAGGGTATGGCTACACCTTC
>NA|TRBJ2-7|NA|TRBV15
CATSSPERFQQYF
TGTGCCACCAGTAGCCCAGAACGGTTCCAGCAGTACTTC
>NA|TRBJ2-5|NA|TRBV6-5
CASSYRETQYF
TGTGCCAGCAGTTATCGAGAGACCCAGTACTTC
>NA|TRBJ1-2|TRBD1|TRBV7-8
CASSSGTGGFGYTF
TGTGCCAGCAGCTCCGGGACAGGGGGCTTTGGCTACACCTTC
>NA|TRBJ1-5|TRBD1|TRBV15
CATSRDRGPNQPQHF
TGTGCCACCAGCAGAGACAGGGGGCCCAATCAGCCCCAGCATTTT
>once|TRBJ1-4|NA|TRBV30
CAWDSSGEKLFF
TGTGCCTGGGACAGTTCGGGCGAAAAACTGTTTTTT
>NA|TRBJ1-2|NA|TRBV15
CATSQQGYTNYGYTF
TGTGCCACCAGCCAGCAGGGTTACACTAACTATGGCTACACCTTC
>NA|TRBJ1-3|TRBD1|TRBV5-1
CASSFSGGSGNTIYF
TGCGCCAGCAGCTTTTCAGGGGGCTCTGGAAACACCATATATTTT
>NA|TRBJ1-5|NA|TRBV27
CASSLEGQSNQPQHF
TGTGCCAGCAGCCTTGAAGGACAGAGCAATCAGCCCCAGCATTTT
>NA|TRBJ2-7|TRBD1|TRBV7-3
CASAWDSSYEQYF
TGTGCCAGCGCCTGGGACAGCTCCTACGAGCAGTACTTC
>NA|TRBJ1-5|TRBD1|TRBV19
CASSPRDRVIQPQHF
TGTGCCAGTAGTCCTCGGGACAGGGTAATTCAGCCCCAGCATTTT
>NA|TRBJ1-3|NA|TRBV5-4
CASSFGGAGNTIYF
TGTGCCAGCAGCTTCGGGGGGGCGGGAAACACCATATATTTT
>NA|TRBJ2-7|TRBD2|TRBV5-1
CASSVGLPPDEQYF
TGCGCCAGCAGCGTGGGACTACCGCCTGACGAGCAGTACTTC
>NA|TRBJ1-4|NA|TRBV2
CASSPRVSSEKLFF
TGTGCCAGCAGTCCCCGGGTCAGTAGTGAAAAACTGTTTTTT
>NA|TRBJ2-3|NA|TRBV9
CASSVGTFSTDTQYF
TGTGCCAGCAGCGTAGGGACATTTAGCACAGATACGCAGTATTTT
>NA|TRBJ2-5|NA|TRBV27
CASSTGEEYQETQYF
TGTGCCAGCTCCACGGGGGAAGAGTACCAAGAGACCCAGTACTTC
>NA|TRBJ1-2|NA|TRBV6-4
CATKSNYGYTF
TGTGCCACAAAGAGTAACTATGGCTACACCTTC
>NA|TRBJ2-1|NA|TRBV9
CASSFQFIPGNNEQFF
TGTGCCAGCAGCTTCCAGTTCATCCCGGGAAACAATGAGCAGTTCTTC
>NA|TRBJ1-2|NA|TRBV5-1
CASSLGGNRVYGYTF
TGCGCCAGCAGCTTGGGGGGGAACAGGGTCTATGGCTACACCTTC
>NA|TRBJ2-7|TRBD1|TRBV9
CASSVAGQSYEQYF
TGTGCCAGCAGCGTAGCGGGACAGTCCTACGAGCAGTACTTC
>once|TRBJ1-2|NA|TRBV7-6
CASSSGPGGYTF
TGTGCCAGCAGTTCAGGCCCGGGGGGCTACACCTTC
>once|TRBJ2-7|NA|TRBV13
CASSSRFYEQYF
TGTGCCAGCAGCTCTCGTTTCTACGAGCAGTACTTC
>once|TRBJ1-2|TRBD1|TRBV7-2
CASSLWGQGGGYTF
TGTGCCAGCAGCCTATGGGGACAGGGAGGTGGCTACACCTTC